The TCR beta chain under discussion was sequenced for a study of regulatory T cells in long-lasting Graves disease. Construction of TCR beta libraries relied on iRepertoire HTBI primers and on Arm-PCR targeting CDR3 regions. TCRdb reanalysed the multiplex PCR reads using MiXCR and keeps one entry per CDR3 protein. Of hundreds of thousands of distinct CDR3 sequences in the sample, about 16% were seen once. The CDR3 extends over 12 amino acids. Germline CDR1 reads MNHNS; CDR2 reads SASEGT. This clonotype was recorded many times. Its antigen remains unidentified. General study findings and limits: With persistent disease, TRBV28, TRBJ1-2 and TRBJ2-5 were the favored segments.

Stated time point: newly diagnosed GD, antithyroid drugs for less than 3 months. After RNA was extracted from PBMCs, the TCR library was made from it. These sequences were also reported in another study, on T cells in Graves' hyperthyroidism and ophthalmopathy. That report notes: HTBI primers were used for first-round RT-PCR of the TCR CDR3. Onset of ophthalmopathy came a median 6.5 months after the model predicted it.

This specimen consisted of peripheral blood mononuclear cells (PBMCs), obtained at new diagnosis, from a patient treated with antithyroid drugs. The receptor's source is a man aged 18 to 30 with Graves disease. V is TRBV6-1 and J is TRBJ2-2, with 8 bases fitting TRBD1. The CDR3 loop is CACAQGAGELFF. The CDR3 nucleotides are TGTGCGTGTGCACAGGGGGCCGGGGAGCTGTTTTTT.